The rows below give T cell receptor beta chains drawn from one sample of a study of blood T cell repertoires in COVID-19. Sequenced by immunoSEQ multiplex PCR; TCRdb stores in-frame clones only, minus some. This sample carries 100,000 to 150,000 clones, over 75% of them seen once, and the ten largest clones take over 9.5%. The sample comprised peripheral blood. All receptors come from a man aged 60-69 years with acute or convalescent COVID-19. Each CDR3 is given with its conserved first and last residue. The D gene is left open where the match is weak. Clone size appears in some rows only: once, few, many, or a class for an expanded clone.

D gene: TRBD1; clone size: .; V gene: TRBV7-2; J gene: TRBJ2-3; CDR3 protein: CASSLQLGTGGDTQYF; CDR3 DNA: TGTGCCAGCAGCCTCCAGCTGGGGACAGGGGGAGATACGCAGTATTTT
D gene: .; clone size: .; V gene: TRBV28; J gene: TRBJ2-2; CDR3 protein: CASSLLASSNTGELFF; CDR3 DNA: TGTGCCAGCAGTTTATTAGCCTCTTCGAACACCGGGGAGCTGTTTTTT
D gene: .; clone size: .; V gene: TRBV18; J gene: TRBJ2-6; CDR3 protein: CASSPAGSGANVLTF; CDR3 DNA: TGTGCCAGCTCACCCGCGGGCTCTGGGGCCAACGTCCTGACTTTC
D gene: .; clone size: .; V gene: TRBV28; J gene: TRBJ1-2; CDR3 protein: CASRRTGSNYGYTF; CDR3 DNA: TGTGCCAGCAGACGCACAGGGTCAAACTATGGCTACACCTTC
D gene: .; clone size: .; V gene: TRBV5-1; J gene: TRBJ1-2; CDR3 protein: CASSLDAGADGYTF; CDR3 DNA: TGCGCCAGCAGCTTGGATGCGGGGGCTGATGGCTACACCTTC
D gene: .; clone size: .; V gene: TRBV5-1; J gene: TRBJ2-7; CDR3 protein: CASRSGAYEQYF; CDR3 DNA: TGCGCCAGCAGGTCGGGAGCCTACGAGCAGTACTTC
D gene: TRBD2; clone size: .; V gene: TRBV19; J gene: TRBJ2-1; CDR3 protein: CASLLREGRGEQFF; CDR3 DNA: TGTGCCAGTCTCTTGCGGGAGGGCCGGGGTGAGCAGTTCTTC
D gene: .; clone size: .; V gene: TRBV5-4; J gene: TRBJ2-1; CDR3 protein: CASSLDRGKAYNEQFF; CDR3 DNA: TGTGCCAGCAGCTTGGATCGGGGTAAGGCCTACAATGAGCAGTTCTTC
D gene: TRBD1; clone size: once; V gene: TRBV5-1; J gene: TRBJ1-4; CDR3 protein: CASSLEGATNEKLFF; CDR3 DNA: TGCGCCAGCAGCTTGGAGGGGGCGACTAATGAAAAACTGTTTTTT
D gene: .; clone size: few; V gene: TRBV6-1; J gene: TRBJ1-2; CDR3 protein: CASSEMGKNYGYTF; CDR3 DNA: TGTGCCAGCAGTGAAATGGGCAAGAACTATGGCTACACCTTC
D gene: .; clone size: .; V gene: TRBV27; J gene: TRBJ1-6; CDR3 protein: CASSLPGHNSPLHF; CDR3 DNA: TGTGCCAGCAGTTTACCAGGGCATAATTCACCCCTCCACTTT